This record concerns one TCR beta chain sequence. Sequenced by immunoSEQ multiplex PCR; TCRdb stores in-frame clones only, minus some. Found here are some 290,000 clones, almost 90% of them singletons; the top ten hold roughly 1%. These data come from a study of blood T cell repertoires in COVID-19. Study-level information: T cells, B-cell-depleted T cells, or PBMCs provided the cDNA or gDNA that served as material.

The CDR3 spans 13 residues. Germline V gene lookup returns CDR1 SQVTM and CDR2 ANQGSEA. V was clipped by 3 bases and J by 6 bases; unmatched bases: 3. The clonotype comes from a woman in her thirties or forties with COVID-19, enrolled during active disease. The sample comprised peripheral blood. The V call is TRBV29-1, the J call TRBJ1-3; 9 nucleotides agree with TRBD1. In DNA, the CDR3 is TGCAGCGTTGAGGACAGGGGTACAAACACCATATATTTT. Encoded protein: CSVEDRGTNTIYF.